What follows are 19 T cell receptor beta chains derived from one specimen sequenced in a study of radiotherapy plus CTLA-4 blockade in lung cancer. Libraries were prepared by immunoSEQ multiplex PCR; TCRdb keeps only in-frame clonotypes and omits some of them. The sample yields over 85,000 clones, approximately 82% seen once. This sample comprised peripheral blood, obtained from a patient treated with radiotherapy plus ipilimumab. These receptors were obtained from a human donor with non-small cell lung cancer that progressed on radiotherapy plus ipilimumab.

The chain links TRBV27 to TRBJ2-2, with 13 bases aligning to TRBD2. The CDR3 length is 22 residues. Germline V gene sequence: CDR1 MNHEY, CDR2 SMNVEV (reference sequence). The J segment lost 0 bases and the V segment lost 2 bases, leaving 15 bases of the junction unmatched. Here the CDR3 DNA reads TGTGCCAGCAGTTTAGCACTGGGGATCGGACTAGCGGGAGTATCGAACACCGGGGAGCTGTTTTTT. The encoded protein is CASSLALGIGLAGVSNTGELFF.

V gene TRBV7-9 combines with J gene TRBJ1-1; D remains unclear. The CDR3 has 15 residues. Germline CDR1 SEHNR, CDR2 FQNEAQ (reference sequence). The V end lost 2 bases, the J end lost 2 bases, and 12 bases lay between the germline ends. The CDR3 bases are TGTGCCAGCAGCTTAAACGCCGGACCAAACACTGAAGCTTTCTTT. Its translation: CASSLNAGPNTEAFF.

About this clone itself: Within the sample, other DNA sequences also encode this same CDR3. The chain has TRBV30 and TRBJ1-5; D perhaps matches TRBD1 (6 bases). This CDR3 region has 13 residues. Germline CDR1 and CDR2: GTSNPN and SVGIG (reference sequence). The V and J ends lost 2 bases and 7 bases respectively, with 12 bases between them. The CDR3 reads CAWSTGSGQPQHF. The CDR3 region has the DNA TGTGCCTGGAGTACAGGGTCGGGGCAGCCCCAGCATTTT.

The CDR3 is CASSRAGYTGELFF. The CDR3 coding sequence is TGTGCCAGTAGTCGGGCAGGGTACACCGGGGAGCTGTTTTTT. This rearrangement joins TRBV19 to TRBJ2-2; D perhaps matches TRBD1 (5 bases). This CDR3 has 14 amino acids. Trimming cost V 5 bases and J 3 bases, with 10 bases left between them. Germline V lookup: CDR1 LNHDA, CDR2 SQIVND (reference sequence).

V is TRBV7-2 and J is TRBJ2-1; possibly TRBD2 for D (5 bases). CDR1 and CDR2 from the germline V gene are SGHTA and FQGNSA. With 3 bases removed from V and 3 bases from J, the gap between germline ends came to 18 bases. The CDR3 spans 17 residues. CDR3 sequence reads: CASSFGRDGVIYNEQFF. In DNA form, the CDR3 reads TGTGCCAGCAGCTTCGGCCGGGATGGCGTAATCTACAATGAGCAGTTCTTC.

The V call is TRBV28, the J call TRBJ2-3; 8 bases are shared with TRBD2. CDR3 length: 19 amino acids. V lost 4 bases and J lost 0; bases outside the gene matches: 15. The germline gives CDR1 MDHEN, CDR2 SYDVKM. This chain's CDR3 is CASSSLRGGAAPSTDTQYF. The CDR3, as DNA: TGTGCCAGCAGTTCCCTCCGGGGGGGAGCTGCACCCAGCACAGATACGCAGTATTTT.

The rearrangement links TRBV28 to TRBJ1-4, with TRBD1 identical over 8 bases. Germline assignment: CDR1 MDHEN and CDR2 SYDVKM. This CDR3 is 11 amino acids long. V trimming: 6 bases; J trimming: 13 bases; junction bases outside the gene matches: 4. CDR3 DNA sequence: TGTGCCAGCAGGAGACAGGGGCGACTGTTTTTT. The encoded protein is CASRRQGRLFF.

The chain employs TRBV29-1 and TRBJ1-1; maybe TRBD1 (6 bases). The CDR3 is made up of 12 amino acids. V was pared by 4 bases and J by 5 bases, with 11 bases between. In germline, CDR1 is SQVTM, CDR2 ANQGSEA. CDR3 nucleotides: TGCAGCGTTGCGGGGGCAGGTACTGAAGCTTTCTTT. Amino acids: CSVAGAGTEAFF.

This clone was picked up one time. The gene calls are TRBV6-1 and TRBJ2-4, with D hard to call. The CDR3 runs to 15 residues. Trimming pared 0 bases from V and 4 bases from J, leaving 10 bases between. Per the germline V gene, CDR1 is MNHNS and CDR2 is SASEGT. DNA of the CDR3: TGTGCCAGCAGTGAAGCTCGGAACGTTAAAAACATTCAGTACTTC. Protein product: CASSEARNVKNIQYF.

V usage is TRBV6-1 and J usage is TRBJ2-1, with no clear D. The CDR3 has 13 amino acids. Per the germline V gene, CDR1 is MNHNS and CDR2 is SASEGT. The V and J ends lost 8 bases and 9 bases respectively, with 17 bases between them. The CDR3 nucleotides read TGTGCCAGCGGGGTTCGTGAGTTTGCTGAGCAGTTCTTC. It yields the protein CASGVREFAEQFF.

The chain has TRBV19 and TRBJ2-1, with TRBD2 matching over 7 bases. Germline loops: CDR1 LNHDA, CDR2 SQIVND (reference sequence). V was pared by 4 bases and J by 6 bases, with 9 bases of the junction left unmatched. This CDR3 is 15 amino acids long. The CDR3 region has the DNA TGTGCCAGTAGTAGGGGACTACCTATAAGCAATGAGCAGTTCTTC. Residues: CASSRGLPISNEQFF.

This chain connects TRBV6-1 to TRBJ2-7; D unclear. The CDR3 has 11 residues. Per germline, CDR1 MNHNS and CDR2 SASEGT. Trimming removed 3 bases from V and 13 bases from J, with 13 bases in between. The CDR3 sequence: CASSDAAIGYV. The CDR3 coding sequence is TGTGCCAGCAGTGATGCCGCCATTGGATACGTC.

The chain couples TRBV29-1 to TRBJ1-1; perhaps TRBD1 as D (5 bases). Between the trimmed V and J ends, which lost 7 bases and 11 bases, there was a span of 17 bases. Germline loops: CDR1 SQVTM, CDR2 ANQGSEA. CDR3 length equals 11 residues. Written as DNA, the CDR3 is TGCAGCGGGGGGGACCGGTGGGGGGCTTTCTTT. As protein: CSGGDRWGAFF.

The gene calls are TRBV28 and TRBJ1-2, with no clear D. CDR1 is MDHEN, CDR2 SYDVKM, per germline. The CDR3 loop spans 12 amino acids. The germline V and J ends were trimmed by 8 bases and 5 bases, with 12 bases remaining between them. CDR3 in DNA: TGTGCCAGCCGGTCAGTCTGGTATGGCTACACCTTC. It codes for CASRSVWYGYTF.

V is TRBV19 and J is TRBJ2-1; 11 nucleotides agree with TRBD2. The CDR3 is 15 residues long. The germline CDR1 and CDR2 sequences are LNHDA and SQIVND (reference sequence). V gave up 9 bases and J gave up 7 bases; unmatched junction bases: 11. CDR3 nucleotide sequence: TGTGCCAGCAACCCTACTAGCGGGAGAGCGAATGAGCAGTTCTTC. It encodes CASNPTSGRANEQFF.

Details on this clone: One junction end does not reproduce the germline sequence, and a read error may be involved. The J gene is TRBJ2-5, the V gene TRBV14; 8 bases line up with TRBD2. CDR1 and CDR2 (germline): SGHDN, FVKESK. The CDR3 runs to 18 residues. The CDR3: CASSQEASREDSRETQYF. CDR3 DNA: TGTGCCAGCAGTCAAGAAGCCTCGCGGGAGGACTCCCGGGAGACCCAGTACTTC.

The V gene is TRBV28, the J gene TRBJ1-5, with 7 bases lining up with TRBD1. CDR3 length: 15 amino acids. The V segment lost 6 bases and the J segment 6 bases; nucleotides outside the gene matches: 11. CDR1 is MDHEN and CDR2 is SYDVKM in the germline V gene. Here the CDR3 DNA reads TGTGCCAGCAGGACAAAACAGGGGAGGGGTCAGCCCCAGCATTTT. Translated, it gives CASRTKQGRGQPQHF.

The J gene is TRBJ2-1, the V gene TRBV11-2; no clear D. The length of the CDR3 is 15 residues. Germline V CDR1 and CDR2: SGHAT, FQNNGV. V lost 0 bases and J 4 bases, leaving 10 bases between the germline ends. CDR3 sequence reads: CASSLDPDFYNEQFF. The CDR3 DNA follows: TGTGCCAGCAGCTTAGATCCAGACTTTTACAATGAGCAGTTCTTC. The entire variable domain, with the rest obtained from reference TRBV11-2 and TRBJ2-1, is as follows: EAGVAQSPRYKIIEKRQSVAFWCNPISGHATLYWYQQILGQGPKLLIQFQNNGVVDDSQLPKDRFSAERLKGVDSTLKIQPAKLEDSAVYLCASSLDPDFYNEQFFGPGTRLTVL.

V and J are TRBV11-2 and TRBJ1-4; 8 bases map to TRBD1. The CDR3 consists of 16 residues. Losses at the gene ends were 0 bases for V and 3 bases for J; bases not matched to a gene: 3. Germline V lookup: CDR1 SGHAT, CDR2 FQNNGV. Here the CDR3 DNA reads TGTGCCAGCAGCTTAGAACAGGGGGGTTCTAATGAAAAACTGTTTTTT. It specifies CASSLEQGGSNEKLFF.